The clone carrying this T cell receptor beta chain came up many times. This sample was included in a study of Graves' ophthalmopathy and Graves' hyperthyroidism. The study amplified TCR beta CDR3 regions using RNA transcripts. Amplification began with first-round RT-PCR using HTBI primers, then second-round multiplex PCR was performed. TCRdb ran MiXCR on the multiplex PCR reads and lists one entry per CDR3 protein. Among over 200,000 distinct CDR3 sequences listed, 29% were seen once. This CDR3 has 14 amino acids. The V end lost 2 bases, the J end lost 7 bases, and 14 bases lay between the germline ends. Looked up from germline, CDR1 is SNHLY and CDR2 is FYNNEI.

V usage is TRBV2 and J usage is TRBJ2-5; D is possibly TRBD2 (5 bases). Sequencing was carried out using peripheral blood. The sequence came from a man aged 45-65 years with Graves' ophthalmopathy. The CDR3: CASSENRGGGTQYF. The CDR3 DNA reads as TGTGCCAGCAGTGAAAATCGGGGTGGAGGGACCCAGTACTTC.